Presented here are 8 T cell receptor beta chains from one specimen sequenced in a study of T cells in Graves' hyperthyroidism and ophthalmopathy. Template material for amplifying TCR beta CDR3 regions consisted of RNA transcripts. HTBI primers were employed in a first-round RT-PCR of the TCR CDR3. TCRdb fed the multiplex PCR reads into MiXCR, producing one record per CDR3 protein. This table has roughly 530,000 distinct CDR3 sequences, approximately 17% appearing once. The sample consisted of blood. The receptors derive from a woman aged 18-29 years with Graves' ophthalmopathy.

This clonotype occurred many times. The chain couples TRBV28 to TRBJ2-7; D perhaps matches TRBD2 (6 bases). The CDR3 sequence is 15 residues long. CDR1 is MDHEN and CDR2 is SYDVKM in the germline V gene. With 6 bases removed from V and 4 bases from J, the gap between germline ends came to 19 bases. The CDR3 sequence is CASSRGRGKSYEQYF. In DNA form, the CDR3 reads TGTGCCAGCAGCCGCGGTCGGGGGAAGTCTTACGAGCAGTACTTC. The full variable domain, with the rest looked up from reference TRBV28 and TRBJ2-7, is DVKVTQSSRYLVKRTGEKVFLECVQDMDHENMFWYRQDPGLGLRLIYFSYDVKMKEKGDIPEGYSVSREKKERFSLILESASTNQTSMYLCASSRGRGKSYEQYFGPGTRLTVT.

This clonotype was detected many times. The chain is built from TRBV12-3 or TRBV12-4 and TRBJ1-1; D remains unclear. Trimming removed 3 bases from V and 0 bases from J, with 11 bases in between. This CDR3 region has 15 residues. CDR3 amino acids: CASSFSRELNTEAFF. The CDR3 bases are TGTGCCAGCAGTTTTTCGAGGGAGTTGAACACTGAAGCTTTCTTT.

Of note for this clonotype: At one boundary the junction diverges from the germline segment, which might be a read error. The chain recombines TRBV5-1 with TRBJ2-1, with 8 bases lining up with TRBD2. Germline V lookup: CDR1 SGHRS, CDR2 YFSETQ. This CDR3 region has 14 residues. The CDR3 coding sequence is TGCGCCGGCAGCTTAGAGCGGGAGTACAATGAGCAGTTCTTC. This encodes CAGSLEREYNEQFF. Drawing the rest from reference TRBV5-1 and TRBJ2-1, the complete variable domain is KAGVTQTPRYLIKTRGQQVTLSCSPISGHRSVSWYQQTPGQGLQFLFEYFSETQRNKGNFPGRFSGRQFSNSRSEMNVSTLELGDSALYLCAGSLEREYNEQFFGPGTRLTVL.

This clonotype was observed at least ten times. This chain connects TRBV6-5 to TRBJ2-3; weak D call: TRBD2 (6 bases). CDR3 size: 17 residues. V was trimmed by 0 bases and J by 0 bases, leaving 13 bases between them. The germline gives CDR1 MNHEY, CDR2 SVGAGI. CDR3 DNA: TGTGCCAGCAGTTACTCGCGGGGCCCATCTAGCACAGATACGCAGTATTTT. It translates to CASSYSRGPSSTDTQYF.

In its sample, this clonotype was seen many times. The J gene is TRBJ1-1, the V gene TRBV12-3 or TRBV12-4, with a weak D call TRBD1 (6 bases). This CDR3 contains 14 residues. V lost 5 bases, J lost 2 bases, and 12 bases lay in between. The CDR3 sequence: CASSPMDRNTEAFF. As DNA, the CDR3 is TGTGCCAGCAGTCCGATGGACAGAAACACTGAAGCTTTCTTT.

In this sample, this clonotype turned up a few times. The gene calls are TRBV19 and TRBJ2-7; tentatively, D is TRBD1 (5 bases). V was trimmed by 3 bases and J by 7 bases, leaving 13 bases between them. Germline loops: CDR1 LNHDA, CDR2 SQIVND (reference sequence). The CDR3 covers 13 residues. CDR3 coding DNA: TGTGCCAGTAGTATCGACAGCCTTGGGGAGCAGTACTTC. It is translated as CASSIDSLGEQYF.

This clonotype was counted many times. CDR3 loop: CASSPDAGPYEQYF. The DNA of the CDR3 is TGTGCCAGCAGTCCCGACGCGGGACCCTACGAGCAGTACTTC. The chain recombines TRBV6-1 with TRBJ2-7, with D possibly being TRBD2 (6 bases). The CDR3 length is 14 residues. CDR1 is MNHNS, CDR2 SASEGT, per germline. V was shortened by 5 bases and J by 2 bases, with 13 bases between the two germline ends.

This clonotype was observed at least ten times. This chain joins TRBV4-1 and TRBJ1-3, with D perhaps matching TRBD1 (6 bases). Germline CDR1 and CDR2: MGHRA and YSYEKL. V lost 0 bases to trimming and J lost 4 bases, with 13 bases between them. This CDR3 has 16 residues. The DNA of the CDR3 is TGCGCCAGCAGCCAAGATCCACAGCAGGGGGGAAACACCATATATTTT. Its protein is CASSQDPQQGGNTIYF.